This T cell receptor (beta chain) originates from a study of cytomegalovirus exposure and HLA in healthy donors. Healthy individuals who donated bone marrow served as the donors. Primers: 60 Vbeta forward and 13 Jbeta reverse. The table came from immunoSEQ multiplex PCR; TCRdb's copy has only in-frame clones and leaves some out. The sample includes about 130,000 clones, 80% to 85% of them seen just once. V shed 5 bases and J shed 2 bases, with 16 bases lying between them. The CDR3 is 16 residues long. Germline V gene data show CDR1 as SGHAT and CDR2 as FQNNGV. The receptor's source is a woman aged 25 to 45 in good health and CMV-seronegative. The sequencing input was PBMCs. This chain uses TRBV11-2 with TRBJ1-3; D is unclear. CDR3 region: CASSPQIRGAGNTIYF. The DNA of the CDR3 is TGTGCCAGCAGCCCCCAGATACGGGGAGCTGGAAACACCATATATTTT.